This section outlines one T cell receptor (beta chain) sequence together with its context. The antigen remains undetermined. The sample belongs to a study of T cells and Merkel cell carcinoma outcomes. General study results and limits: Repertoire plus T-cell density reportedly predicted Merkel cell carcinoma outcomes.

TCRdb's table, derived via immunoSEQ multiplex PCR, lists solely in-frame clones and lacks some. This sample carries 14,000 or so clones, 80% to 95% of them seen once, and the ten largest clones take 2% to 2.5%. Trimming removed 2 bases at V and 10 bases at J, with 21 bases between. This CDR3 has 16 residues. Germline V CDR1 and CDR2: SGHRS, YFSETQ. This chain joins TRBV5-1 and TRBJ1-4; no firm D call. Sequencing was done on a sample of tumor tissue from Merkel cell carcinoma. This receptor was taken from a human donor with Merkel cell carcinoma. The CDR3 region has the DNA TGCGCCAGCAGCTTATTACCGGGCACTCAGATTGGAAAACTGTTTTTT. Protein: CASSLLPGTQIGKLFF.